A selection of T cell receptor beta chains follows, all from one sample in a study of response to subunit inactivated influenza vaccine. Each CDR3 protein is one row after TCRdb ran MiXCR on the RT-PCR reads. The top ten clones hold approximately 10% of a sample with hundreds of thousands of distinct CDR3 sequences, about 18% of them seen once. The material sequenced was PBMCs from blood, taken roughly 5 days after vaccination. The source is a man aged 50 to 60 who received an inactivated influenza vaccine. Both conserved end residues are part of each CDR3. The D gene is left open where the match is weak. Expanded clones are given a class, and other clones once, few, many or no size at all.

v_gene,abundance,len,d_gene,j_gene,CDR3nt,CDR3aa
TRBV5-1,many,11,.,TRBJ2-1,TGCGCCAGCAGCTTGACAAGTGAGCAGTTCTTC,CASSLTSEQFF
TRBV29-1,few,11,.,TRBJ2-2,TGCAGCGTTGTGGATGGCGGGGAGCTGTTTTTT,CSVVDGGELFF
TRBV4-1,.,15,.,TRBJ2-7,TGCGCCAGCAGCCAACCGGGACACACAACCTACGAGCAGTACTTC,CASSQPGHTTYEQYF
TRBV28,.,15,TRBD1,TRBJ2-5,TGTGCCAGCCATTCACCCAACAGGGGACAAGAGACCCAGTACTTC,CASHSPNRGQETQYF
TRBV5-1,many,15,TRBD1,TRBJ2-7,TGCGCCAGCAGCTTGGATGGGACAGGGTTTTACGAGCAGTACTTC,CASSLDGTGFYEQYF
TRBV10-3,few,15,.,TRBJ1-1,TGTGCCATCAGTGAGACTGGCTTGGGGGTCGCTGAAGCTTTCTTT,CAISETGLGVAEAFF
TRBV7-9,few,15,TRBD1,TRBJ2-3,TGTGCCAGCAGCGCCCGGACAGGGGAGGCAGATACGCAGTATTTT,CASSARTGEADTQYF
TRBV15,.,12,.,TRBJ2-1,TGTGCCACCAGCAGAGGTGGGGGGCCAGGATTCTTC,CATSRGGGPGFF
TRBV21-1,few,17,.,TRBJ2-7,TGTGCCAGCAGCACCCGAAAATGTAGGACCCCCGCCTACGAGCAGTACTTC,CASSTRKCRTPAYEQYF
TRBV6-5,few,15,TRBD2,TRBJ2-1,TGTGCCAGCAGTTCTTGGGGGGGCTCCTACAATGAGCAGTTCTTC,CASSSWGGSYNEQFF
TRBV10-3,.,16,.,TRBJ2-2,TGTGCCATCAGTGAGTTCCCGGGACTCAACACCGGGGAGCTGTTTTTT,CAISEFPGLNTGELFF
TRBV15,few,16,.,TRBJ2-6,TGTGCCACCAGCAGGGAACTCAACTCTGGGGCCAACGTCCTGACTTTC,CATSRELNSGANVLTF
TRBV5-1,.,15,.,TRBJ1-4,TGCGCCAGCAGCTTGGCGAGCAGGGGCGAGGAAAAACTGTTTTTT,CASSLASRGEEKLFF
TRBV5-1,.,14,TRBD1,TRBJ2-1,TGCGCCAGCGCGGGACAGGTGGGGAACAATGAGCAGTTCTTC,CASAGQVGNNEQFF
TRBV20-1,.,13,TRBD1,TRBJ1-2,TGCAGTGCTATGGACAGGGGCGGCTATGGCTACACCTTC,CSAMDRGGYGYTF
TRBV24-1,few,14,.,TRBJ2-3,TGTGCCACCAGTGGGGCCCCATCTGCCGATACGCAGTATTTT,CATSGAPSADTQYF
TRBV6-5,few,16,.,TRBJ2-5,TGTGCCAGCAGTTACGTGCCAGGGGGGAACCAAGAGACCCAGTACTTC,CASSYVPGGNQETQYF
TRBV20-1,few,13,.,TRBJ2-5,TGCAGTGCTAGCAAGGGAGGCTCGGAGACCCAGTACTTC,CSASKGGSETQYF
TRBV7-2,.,16,TRBD2,TRBJ2-5,TGTGCCAGCACCATGGGACTAGCGGGGCACCAAGAGACCCAGTACTTC,CASTMGLAGHQETQYF
TRBV27,few,15,.,TRBJ2-2,TGTGCCAGCAGTAGAACAGGGTTGAGCACCGGGGAGCTGTTTTTT,CASSRTGLSTGELFF
TRBV11-2,.,14,.,TRBJ2-7,TGTGCCAGCAGCCGGGCCAGCAGCTCCTACGAGCAGTACTTC,CASSRASSSYEQYF
TRBV18,many,12,.,TRBJ2-5,TGTGCCAGCAGTCCGCGGCGGGAGACCCAGTACTTC,CASSPRRETQYF
TRBV12-3/TRBV12-4,.,13,.,TRBJ2-5,TGTGCCAGCAGTCCATCCCCCGGAGAGACCCAGTACTTC,CASSPSPGETQYF
TRBV28,few,15,TRBD2,TRBJ2-1,TGTGCCAGCAGACAGGGACTAGGGGGCTACAATGAGCAGTTCTTC,CASRQGLGGYNEQFF
TRBV11-2,many,15,.,TRBJ2-1,TGTGCCAGCAGCTTAGGTCGGGTCGACCCCCCTGAGCAGTTCTTC,CASSLGRVDPPEQFF
TRBV20-1,few,14,.,TRBJ1-2,TGCAGTGCTAGAGATCACTTCACAGACTATGGCTACACCTTC,CSARDHFTDYGYTF
TRBV4-2,few,15,.,TRBJ1-1,TGTGCCAGCAGCCAAGATCGCGAAGCGTTCACTGAAGCTTTCTTT,CASSQDREAFTEAFF
TRBV29-1,few,15,.,TRBJ2-4,TGCAGCGTTGAGCTCAGGGCGGTAGCCAAAAACATTCAGTACTTC,CSVELRAVAKNIQYF
TRBV29-1,.,14,.,TRBJ1-4,TGCAGCGTTGCGGACAGAACAACTAATGAAAAACTGTTTTTT,CSVADRTTNEKLFF
TRBV4-2,.,16,TRBD2,TRBJ2-1,TGTGCCAGCAGCCAAGATCCTCCTAGCGGGAGCAATGAGCAGTTCTTC,CASSQDPPSGSNEQFF
TRBV30,.,12,.,TRBJ2-7,TGTGCCTGGAGTAAGACAGGCTACGAGCAGTACTTC,CAWSKTGYEQYF
TRBV4-3,many,16,.,TRBJ2-4,TGCGCCAGCAGCCAAGTGGGGGGGCGAGCCAAAAACATTCAGTACTTC,CASSQVGGRAKNIQYF
TRBV6-1,.,16,.,TRBJ2-2,TGTGCCAGCAGCCCCCTGACGACTTCGAACACCGGGGAGCTGTTTTTT,CASSPLTTSNTGELFF
TRBV7-9,.,11,.,TRBJ2-4,TGTGCCAGCAGCCAGAAGGATATTCAGTACTTC,CASSQKDIQYF
TRBV5-1,few,15,.,TRBJ2-5,TGCGCCAGCAGCTTGTTCCCAGCCAGCAAAGAGACCCAGTACTTC,CASSLFPASKETQYF
TRBV7-9,few,11,.,TRBJ1-3,TGTGCCAGCAGCTTAGCTGGGCCCATATATTTT,CASSLAGPIYF
TRBV29-1,once,14,.,TRBJ1-2,TGCAGCGTTGAAGCGAGACTGTCGAACTATGGCTACACCTTC,CSVEARLSNYGYTF
TRBV7-9,few,13,.,TRBJ1-1,TGTGCCAGCAGCCCGGGATTACGGACTGAAGCTTTCTTT,CASSPGLRTEAFF
TRBV5-5,few,14,TRBD2,TRBJ2-7,TGTGCCAGCGGTCAGGCGGGGGACTACTACGAGCAGTACTTC,CASGQAGDYYEQYF
TRBV7-2,.,14,TRBD2,TRBJ2-1,TGTGCCAGCAGCAGCGGTGCAGCGGGGGTTAAGCAGTTCTTC,CASSSGAAGVKQFF
TRBV7-2,few,15,.,TRBJ2-3,TGTGCCAGCAGCGTAGAACGGGACTCCCCGTGGACACAGTATTTT,CASSVERDSPWTQYF
TRBV5-1,many,15,TRBD2,TRBJ2-1,TGCGCCAGCAGCGTGATAGCGGGAGATCAAAATGAGCAGTTCTTC,CASSVIAGDQNEQFF
TRBV7-2,.,15,TRBD1,TRBJ1-2,TGTGCCAGCAGCCTCCGGGACAGGGGGAAACGAGGCTACACCTTC,CASSLRDRGKRGYTF
TRBV12-3/TRBV12-4,many,13,TRBD2,TRBJ2-7,TGTGCCAGCAGTTATGGACTAGTCTACGAGCAGTACTTC,CASSYGLVYEQYF
TRBV6-1,.,16,TRBD1,TRBJ2-7,TGTGCCAGCAGAGCCGGGACAGGGGTCCCACTACTCGAGCAGTACTTC,CASRAGTGVPLLEQYF
TRBV7-2,once,15,.,TRBJ2-3,TGTGCCAGCAGCTTAAAGCTAATCTCCACAGATACGCAGTATTTT,CASSLKLISTDTQYF
TRBV9,many,16,.,TRBJ2-5,TGTGCCAGCAGCGTAGATGCGGGATCGTACCAAGAGACCCAGTACTTC,CASSVDAGSYQETQYF
TRBV6-1,many,15,.,TRBJ2-3,TGTGCCAGCAGTGAAGTCCGAAGCCTCACAGATACGCAGTATTTT,CASSEVRSLTDTQYF
TRBV6-1,.,15,.,TRBJ2-7,TGTGCCAGCAGTGAAGACAGTCGAGTCTCCTACGAGCAGTACTTC,CASSEDSRVSYEQYF
TRBV28,many,14,.,TRBJ2-2,TGTGCCAGCATACCGGGCCCGAACACCGGGGAGCTGTTTTTT,CASIPGPNTGELFF
TRBV12-3/TRBV12-4,.,14,.,TRBJ1-5,TGTGCCAGCAGTCCTCAGGGGTTGATTCAGCCCCAGCATTTT,CASSPQGLIQPQHF
TRBV7-8,once,15,TRBD1,TRBJ2-5,TGTGCCAGCAGCTTTGCCAGGACAGGGGGCGAGACCCAGTACTTC,CASSFARTGGETQYF
TRBV6-2/TRBV6-3,.,12,.,TRBJ2-7,TGTGCCAGCAGTTACGCCTCCTACGAGCAGTACTTC,CASSYASYEQYF
TRBV4-3,.,14,.,TRBJ2-3,TGCGCCAGCAGCCAAGATCGGGGGCCAGATACGCAGTATTTT,CASSQDRGPDTQYF
TRBV7-9,few,14,TRBD2,TRBJ2-5,TGTGCCAGCGGAATACTAGCGCCCCAAGAGACCCAGTACTTC,CASGILAPQETQYF
TRBV5-6,.,15,TRBD2,TRBJ2-1,TGTGCCAGCAGCCTAGCGGGGTACTCCTACAATGAGCAGTTCTTC,CASSLAGYSYNEQFF
TRBV28,.,12,TRBD1,TRBJ2-7,TGTGCCAGCAGGCGACAGGGTGGCGAGCAGTACTTC,CASRRQGGEQYF